The rows below give T cell receptor beta chains drawn from one sample of a study of blood T cell repertoires in COVID-19. Sequenced by immunoSEQ multiplex PCR; TCRdb stores in-frame clones only, minus some. The sample lists 60,000 to 70,000 clones, about 74% occurring once. Sequencing was carried out using peripheral blood. The receptor source for this set is a woman of 80 years or more with acute or convalescent COVID-19. Each CDR3 is given without its conserved first and last residue. Clone size appears in some rows only: once, few, many, or a class for an expanded clone.

J	V	size	CDR3
TRBJ2-7	TRBV24-1	.	ATRQGGGTYEQY
TRBJ2-1	TRBV9	.	ASSVAGTTGRNEQF
TRBJ2-5	TRBV28	.	ASMGQGGQETQY
TRBJ2-7	TRBV19	.	ASTLTLTGGEQY
TRBJ1-5	TRBV5-1	.	ASSLEGGTQPQH
TRBJ2-1	TRBV10-3	.	AISDGLAGLNNEQF
TRBJ1-5	TRBV5-4	.	ASSLAGEQPQH
TRBJ2-7	TRBV7-8	once	ASSPIDSSYEQY
TRBJ2-7	TRBV6-1	.	ASSDRQGTYEQY
TRBJ1-2	TRBV25-1	.	ASSSAGGTGGYT
TRBJ1-5	TRBV27	.	ASSLGGYHQPQH
TRBJ2-7	TRBV7-9	.	ASSGQGTYEQY
TRBJ1-1	TRBV5-1	.	ARRWPGAGAGDTEAF
TRBJ2-1	TRBV3-1/TRBV3-2	.	ASSPLRTSGNYNEQF
TRBJ2-7	TRBV28	.	ASSSGLAGGGEQY
TRBJ1-1	TRBV27	few	ASTPGVGTEAF
TRBJ1-5	TRBV28	.	ASSLGSGGVGNQPQH
TRBJ2-1	TRBV7-2	.	ASSLVSRDEQF
TRBJ1-4	TRBV5-1	medium-sized	ASSLNVQGANEKLF
TRBJ1-2	TRBV6-5	.	ASSSVRGYGYT
TRBJ2-5	TRBV25-1	few	ASSDWGQGIGETQY
TRBJ1-2	TRBV5-5	.	ASSYPGTGLYGYT
TRBJ1-5	TRBV19	.	ASSQGTGGDQPQH
TRBJ2-1	TRBV10-3	.	AISGTSDSYNEQF
TRBJ2-7	TRBV6-6	.	ASSGRDRGTYEQY
TRBJ1-2	TRBV28	.	ASSTGGVGYGYT
TRBJ2-2	TRBV5-1	.	ASSWRVGGGQAGELF
TRBJ1-3	TRBV7-2	.	ASSLAGTGLRGNTIY
TRBJ2-7	TRBV10-2	.	ASMRAGGTGNYEQY
TRBJ1-5	TRBV29-1	.	STADGGNQPQH
TRBJ2-7	TRBV27	.	ASSPRRGGNEQY
TRBJ1-2	TRBV19	.	ASSKMSGGESNYGYT
TRBJ2-2	TRBV10-1	.	ASNPTDSNTGELF
TRBJ2-1	TRBV27	once	ASTQAWGYEQF
TRBJ2-1	TRBV10-3	.	AIRARLDYNEQF
TRBJ2-7	TRBV19	.	ASSNQGAHEQY
TRBJ2-1	TRBV7-3	.	ASSLLAAHNEQF
TRBJ2-1	TRBV27	.	ASSQQGYNEQF
TRBJ1-1	TRBV2	.	ASRQGVNTEAF
TRBJ2-5	TRBV6-2/TRBV6-3	.	ASSYGAPGETQY
TRBJ2-1	TRBV28	.	ASSYRGSYNEQF
TRBJ1-2	TRBV6-2/TRBV6-3	.	ASSYIADYGYT
TRBJ1-3	TRBV6-1	.	ASSEALAGPPSGGNTIY
TRBJ2-5	TRBV7-2	.	ASSRDNQETQY
TRBJ2-7	TRBV20-1	.	SASRGREQY
TRBJ1-4	TRBV15	.	ATRTGDRDNEKLF
TRBJ2-1	TRBV24-1	.	ATKPAGSSYNEQF
TRBJ2-7	TRBV4-1	.	ASSGQGNYEQY
TRBJ2-7	TRBV3-1/TRBV3-2	.	ASRRDGEQY